This T cell receptor beta chain was sequenced in a study of cytomegalovirus exposure and HLA in healthy donors. Findings of the study overall: Listed as cytomegalovirus-associated were more than 150 TCR beta chains. An observed cluster of highly shared sequence variants was recorded as a likely sequencing artifact. Reports showed the classifier diagnosing cytomegalovirus status with high specificity and sensitivity. A further, later analysis showed that HLA-associated TCR beta chains (compared with equally common others) were more clonally expanded.

13 Jbeta primers and 60 Vbeta primers were used for the PCR. Produced via immunoSEQ multiplex PCR; TCRdb's table is partial and in-frame only. The sample includes more than 65,000 clones. Looked up from germline, CDR1 is LNHDA and CDR2 is SQIVND (reference sequence). With V trimmed by 6 bases and J by 0 bases, 7 bases remained unmatched. The CDR3 runs to 15 residues. Worth noting for this clone: Antigen unknown. The sample contains more than one DNA sequence encoding this CDR3.

J is TRBJ1-1 and V is TRBV19; 7 nucleotides line up with TRBD1. The sequenced material came from PBMCs. The sequence was obtained from a man aged 40-49 years in good health and CMV-seronegative. In DNA, the CDR3 is TGTGCCAGTAGCACCCCAGGGGGGATGAACACTGAAGCTTTCTTT. This codes for CASSTPGGMNTEAFF.